The subject of this entry is one TCR beta chain. Its antigen is undetermined. The sample is drawn from a study of immune cell composition in non-small cell lung cancer. General observations from the study: Around 80% of squamous and around 35% of adenocarcinoma cases had tumour-associated clones >0.5%. TIL tumour reactivity correlated with maximal tumour-associated clone frequency in adenocarcinoma.

The V gene's germline CDR1 is MNHNS and CDR2 SASEGT. The CDR3 has 11 residues. V lost 6 bases and J lost 10; bases outside the gene matches: 2. Template was genomic DNA from frozen, unsorted single-cell suspensions. Some clones are missing from TCRdb's copy, which holds only in-frame ones; the method was immunoSEQ multiplex PCR. The profile covers over 950 clones, with roughly 78% appearing a single time and about 9% taken by the ten largest. Sequenced material: lung tumor tissue. The sequence was collected from a human donor with non-small cell lung cancer. The chain couples TRBV6-1 to TRBJ2-2; 7 bases fit TRBD1. The CDR3 reads CASSGQEELFF. The CDR3 region has the DNA TGTGCCAGCAGCGGACAGGAGGAGCTGTTTTTT.